The next 20 T cell receptor beta chains were all read from a single sample in a study of memory CD4+ T cells and cytomegalovirus serostatus. Only in-frame clones appear in the TCRdb table, and some are missing; sequencing was by immunoSEQ multiplex PCR. The repertoire consists of roughly 60,000 clones, with about 81% occurring once and the leading ten covering approximately 0.99%. Single viable CD3+CD4+CD8-CD45RO+ cells were sorted as the memory CD4+ T cells. The sequenced material came from memory CD4+ T cells from blood. These TCRs come from an adult in good health and CMV-seronegative.

The genes are TRBV2 and TRBJ2-1; 12 nucleotides agree with TRBD2. Germline V gene lookup returns CDR1 SNHLY and CDR2 FYNNEI. The CDR3 is 15 residues long. Trimming cost V 6 bases and J 8 bases; bases outside gene matches: 8. The CDR3 nucleotides read TGTGCCAGCAGGCTACTAGCGGGAGGTTTAGATGAGCAGTTCTTC. Protein product: CASRLLAGGLDEQFF.

This CDR3 is CASSLGPGGSHNEQFF. The CDR3 DNA follows: TGTGCCAGCAGCTTAGGTCCCGGCGGGAGCCACAATGAGCAGTTCTTC. The rearrangement links TRBV7-6 to TRBJ2-1; 7 bases are shared with TRBD2. Germline V gives CDR1 SGHVS, CDR2 FNYEAQ. The CDR3 loop spans 16 amino acids. Trimming took 1 base from V and 5 from J; bases not matched to a gene: 8.

The V and J genes are TRBV18 and TRBJ2-2; D uncertain. The CDR3 length is 13 residues. Germline-derived CDR1 and CDR2 are KGHSH and LQKENI. Trimming cost V 5 bases and J 1 base, with 5 bases left between them. The CDR3 nucleotides are TGTGCCAGCTCAGGCCAGAACACCGGGGAGCTGTTTTTT. It yields the protein CASSGQNTGELFF.

The genes are TRBV7-9 and TRBJ2-7; 8 nucleotides align to TRBD2. V lost 3 bases, J lost 2 bases, and 6 bases stayed unmatched. The CDR3 runs to 15 residues. Germline CDR1 is SEHNR and CDR2 is FQNEAQ (reference sequence). CDR3 coding DNA: TGTGCCAGCAGCTTCCTACTAGCGGATACCTACGAGCAGTACTTC. Translation: CASSFLLADTYEQYF. Together with reference TRBV7-9 and TRBJ2-7, the CDR3 gives the full variable domain: DTGVSQNPRHKITKRGQNVTFRCDPISEHNRLYWYRQTLGQGPEFLTYFQNEAQLEKSRLLSDRFSAERPKGSFSTLEIQRTEQGDSAMYLCASSFLLADTYEQYFGPGTRLTVT.

The chain combines TRBV9 with TRBJ2-7; 7 bases line up with TRBD2. Germline lookup yields CDR1 SGDLS and CDR2 YYNGEE. V shed 2 bases, J shed 3 bases, and the junction held 2 bases outside the gene matches. The CDR3 spans 13 residues. CDR3 coding DNA: TGTGCCAGCAGCGTGGGGGGGAGCTACGAGCAGTACTTC. Amino acids: CASSVGGSYEQYF.

The V call is TRBV6-1, the J call TRBJ2-1; D possibly matches TRBD1 or TRBD2 (5 bases each). Trimming removed 7 bases at V and 12 bases at J, with 16 bases between. This CDR3 has 12 amino acids. The germline V gene encodes CDR1 MNHNS and CDR2 SASEGT. CDR3 region: CASKGLAPVQFF. CDR3 DNA: TGTGCCAGCAAGGGGCTAGCCCCCGTGCAGTTCTTC.

V is TRBV4-2 and J is TRBJ2-3; D gene unclear. This CDR3 region has 14 residues. Between the trimmed V and J ends, which lost 0 bases and 10 bases, there was a span of 14 bases. Germline CDR1 and CDR2: LGHNA and YNFKEQ. As DNA, the CDR3 is TGTGCCAGCAGCCAAGATCCCACCGTAAAGGCGCAGTATTTT. Its translation: CASSQDPTVKAQYF.

The chain uses TRBV30 and TRBJ1-3; 8 positions agree with TRBD1. The V gene end was trimmed by 4 bases and the J gene end by 1 base; junction bases not matched to a gene: 6. This CDR3 contains 15 residues. CDR1 GTSNPN and CDR2 SVGIG come from the germline V gene (reference sequence). CDR3 DNA sequence: TGTGCCTGGACCAGGGGGCGCAGTTCTGGAAACACCATATATTTT. This sequence encodes CAWTRGRSSGNTIYF.

This clone was detected only once. The chain carries TRBV14 and TRBJ2-2; the D gene is possibly TRBD2 (6 bases). Germline V gene data show CDR1 as SGHDN and CDR2 as FVKESK. V lost 4 bases to trimming and J lost 1 base, with 13 bases between them. The CDR3 covers 16 residues. The CDR3 is CASSRGLSRNTGELFF. The CDR3 coding sequence is TGTGCCAGCAGCCGAGGACTATCGAGGAACACCGGGGAGCTGTTTTTT.

The chain combines TRBV6-5 with TRBJ2-6, with D hard to call. The CDR3 runs to 15 residues. Germline CDR1 MNHEY, CDR2 SVGAGI. Trimming took 4 bases from V and 3 from J, leaving 10 bases between them. CDR3 nucleotide sequence: TGTGCCAGCAGTTCTTCCTCCTTTGGGGCCAACGTCCTGACTTTC. Its protein product is CASSSSSFGANVLTF.

This chain's CDR3 is CASTQWGRNEQFF. CDR3 sequence (DNA): TGTGCCAGCACCCAATGGGGGAGGAATGAGCAGTTCTTC. The chain carries TRBV28 and TRBJ2-1; perhaps TRBD2 as D (6 bases). This CDR3 contains 13 residues. The V gene's germline CDR1 is MDHEN and CDR2 SYDVKM. The germline V and J ends were trimmed by 7 bases and 7 bases, with 14 bases remaining between them. Full variable domain (outside the CDR3, taken from reference TRBV28 and TRBJ2-1): DVKVTQSSRYLVKRTGEKVFLECVQDMDHENMFWYRQDPGLGLRLIYFSYDVKMKEKGDIPEGYSVSREKKERFSLILESASTNQTSMYLCASTQWGRNEQFFGPGTRLTVL.

The chain combines TRBV6-5 with TRBJ1-6; TRBD1 is a possible D gene (5 bases). CDR3 length equals 14 residues. V lost 6 bases and J lost 7, with 13 bases in between. Germline V gene data show CDR1 as MNHEY and CDR2 as SVGAGI. CDR3 in DNA: TGTGCCAGCAGCCGACAGTCTCCGAATTCACCCCTCCACTTT. Translated: CASSRQSPNSPLHF.

The chain links TRBV30 to TRBJ1-3; a weak D match, TRBD1 (5 bases). CDR3 length equals 15 residues. V was shortened by 2 bases and J by 3 bases, with 14 bases between the two germline ends. Germline V gives CDR1 GTSNPN, CDR2 SVGIG (reference sequence). Here the CDR3 reads CAWSSPGTGGNTIYF. Written as DNA, the CDR3 is TGTGCCTGGAGTTCTCCAGGGACCGGTGGAAACACCATATATTTT.

The chain employs TRBV19 and TRBJ1-3; possibly TRBD1 for D (5 bases). CDR3 length: 13 amino acids. The germline CDR1 and CDR2 sequences are LNHDA and SQIVND (reference sequence). V was clipped by 11 bases and J by 2 bases, with 13 bases between them. The CDR3 protein is CASARGAGNTIYF. The CDR3 DNA reads as TGTGCCTCCGCTCGGGGGGCTGGAAACACCATATATTTT.

The chain links TRBV2 to TRBJ2-2, with a tentative D call TRBD2 (5 bases). Germline V CDR1 and CDR2: SNHLY, FYNNEI. There are 14 residues in the CDR3. V lost 5 bases and J lost 3, with 10 bases in between. The CDR3 protein is CASSTSGDTGELFF. In DNA, the CDR3 is TGTGCCAGCAGTACTAGTGGGGACACCGGGGAGCTGTTTTTT.

The chain carries TRBV11-3 and TRBJ2-1; no clear D gene. This CDR3 has 13 amino acids. Germline assignment: CDR1 SGHNT and CDR2 YENEEA. Trimming cost V 3 bases and J 9 bases, with 12 bases left between them. CDR3 protein: CASSFARMSEQFF. As DNA, the CDR3 is TGTGCCAGCAGCTTCGCTAGAATGAGTGAGCAGTTCTTC. Full variable domain (remainder filled in from reference TRBV11-3 and TRBJ2-1): EAGVVQSPRYKIIEKKQPVAFWCNPISGHNTLYWYLQNLGQGPELLIRYENEEAVDDSQLPKDRFSAERLKGVDSTLKIQPAELGDSAVYLCASSFARMSEQFFGPGTRLTVL.

The chain links TRBV15 to TRBJ2-7; 8 bases match TRBD2. This CDR3 region has 13 residues. Germline loops: CDR1 LNHNV, CDR2 YYDKDF (reference sequence). V shed 8 bases, J shed 4 bases, and the junction held 7 bases outside the gene matches. The CDR3, as DNA: TGTGCCACCCAACCCTCGGGGGGGTACGAGCAGTACTTC. It is translated as CATQPSGGYEQYF.

The CDR3 reads CASSLWLDTSGANVLTF. CDR3 in DNA: TGTGCCAGCAGTTTATGGCTCGACACGTCCGGGGCCAACGTCCTGACTTTC. The chain joins TRBV27 to TRBJ2-6; D unresolved. V dropped 1 base and J dropped 4 bases, with 14 bases sitting between them. Per the germline V gene, CDR1 is MNHEY and CDR2 is SMNVEV (reference sequence). The CDR3 consists of 17 residues. Combining the CDR3 with reference TRBV27 and TRBJ2-6 gives the whole variable domain EAQVTQNPRYLITVTGKKLTVTCSQNMNHEYMSWYRQDPGLGLRQIYYSMNVEVTDKGDVPEGYKVSRKEKRNFPLILESPSPNQTSLYFCASSLWLDTSGANVLTFGAGSRLTVL.

This rearrangement joins TRBV6-5 to TRBJ2-7; a possible D gene is TRBD2 (7 bases). V was cut by 8 bases and J by 2 bases, with 19 bases left in between. There are 15 residues in the CDR3. Germline values: CDR1 MNHEY, CDR2 SVGAGI. The CDR3 DNA sequence: TGTGCCAGCCGATCCGGGGGCGGGGGCCCCTACGAGCAGTACTTC. It is translated as CASRSGGGGPYEQYF.

This chain links TRBV28 with TRBJ1-2; 7 nucleotides line up with TRBD1. V lost 3 bases and J lost 7; bases outside the gene matches: 5. The CDR3 has 13 amino acids. Germline assignment: CDR1 MDHEN and CDR2 SYDVKM. The CDR3: CASSLTGLVGYTF. As DNA, the CDR3 is TGTGCCAGCAGTTTGACAGGGCTGGTTGGCTACACCTTC.